This TCR beta chain was identified during a study of blood T cell repertoires in COVID-19. Germline trimming cut 7 bases from V and 4 bases from J; bases unmatched to any gene: 9. The CDR3 runs 15 residues. CDR1 and CDR2 from the germline V gene are MDHEN and SYDVKM. The data were produced by immunoSEQ multiplex PCR, yet TCRdb's version contains in-frame clones alone and is incomplete. The sample lists about 120,000 clones, roughly four fifths occurring once. This clone was observed at least ten times. This sequence joins TRBV28 and TRBJ1-5; TRBD1 matches 8 bases. Sequencing used peripheral blood. This receptor was taken from a human donor in a cohort sampled during active COVID-19. DNA for the CDR3: TGTGCCAGCATCCCGGACAGGGAGGGAAATCAGCCCCAGCATTTT. Its translation: CASIPDREGNQPQHF.